Reported below is one T cell receptor beta chain. The antigen it recognizes is unknown. Qualities for individual bases were not recorded, and no much larger clone is one base off. These data originate in a study of T cell changes during pregnancy in multiple sclerosis (dated by TCRdb to the late 2010s). Broadly, across the study: Changes in the T cell repertoire over the course of pregnancy were examined in this study in women with multiple sclerosis.

The protocol used for the library was the immunoSEQ multiplex PCR assay. TCRdb took this table from immuneACCESS and kept in-frame rearrangements with V and J called. Such tables lack part of the clones; where checked against another copy, unresolved V genes explain under half of the gap, and the rest is unexplained. Recorded for this sample are tens of thousands of clones; about nine tenths of them occurred a single time. In total, the top ten clones hold 1.5% to 2% of the sample. The sample was peripheral blood, taken after pregnancy. The sequence came from a female donor in good health, enrolled as a control in a pregnancy study.

CDR3 loop: CASSQPDRGFSRSGYNEQFF. The sequenced DNA: TGCGCCAGCAGCCAACCGGACAGGGGGTTCTCCCGATCGGGGTACAATGAGCAGTTCTTC. The chain was built from TRBV4-3 and TRBJ2-1, and 10 bases in between align with TRBD1. Germline trimming: 2 bases from V, 4 bases from J; junction bases outside gene matches: 17. The CDR3 measures 20 amino acids from cysteine to phenylalanine. Only the CDR3 DNA stays, 60 bases, in frame from base 1. The germline V gene provides CDR1 LGHNA and CDR2 YSLEER.